This T cell receptor (beta chain) is drawn from a study of T-cell reconstitution after alpha-beta-depleted transplantation in children. Unique molecular identifiers tagged the TCRbeta library. Using its own MiXCR run on the PCR reads, TCRdb lists one record per CDR3 protein. The sample holds roughly 500,000 distinct CDR3 sequences; 9.5% to 15% are singletons and the top ten take around 6%. The CDR3 runs 16 residues. Germline V gene data show CDR1 as LGHDT and CDR2 as YNNKEL (reference sequence). After removal of 2 bases from V and 1 base from J, the junction contained 5 bases not matched to a gene. This clonotype was recorded at least ten times.

V is TRBV3-1 and J is TRBJ2-3, with 8 bases aligning to TRBD2. The material was PBMCs from the stem cell graft donor, obtained from the stem cell graft. This sequence was found in a human donor who donated a stem cell graft to a child with combined immunodeficiency. The chain's CDR3 is CASSQRSSGGTDTQYF. The DNA of the CDR3 is TGTGCCAGCAGCCAACGGAGTAGCGGGGGCACAGATACGCAGTATTTT.